Below are 21 T cell receptor beta chains sequenced from a single sample in a study of blood T cell repertoires in COVID-19. Clones were sequenced by immunoSEQ multiplex PCR, and TCRdb holds only the in-frame ones, with some missing. The table shows approximately 200,000 clones, with roughly 87% occurring only once. The sequencing sample was made of PBMCs or T cells enriched from blood (not recorded which). The receptors derive from a man aged 25 to 40 in a cohort exposed to, infected with or recovered from COVID-19 (not recorded which).

The rearrangement links TRBV7-2 to TRBJ2-1, with 9 bases that match TRBD2. The germline gives CDR1 SGHTA, CDR2 FQGNSA. The CDR3 spans 15 residues. V dropped 3 bases and J dropped 10; count of bases not matched to a gene: 10. The CDR3, as DNA: TGTGCCAGCAGCTTGGGCCTAGCGGGACCCCTCGAGCAGTTCTTC. Its protein is CASSLGLAGPLEQFF.

The V call is TRBV27, the J call TRBJ1-4; weak D call: TRBD1 (5 bases). Germline V gene sequence: CDR1 MNHEY, CDR2 SMNVEV (reference sequence). V shed 5 bases and J shed 7 bases, with 20 bases lying between them. This CDR3 has 16 amino acids. For the CDR3, the DNA is TGTGCCAGCAGTCCCAAACTCCCCCTAGGGGTTGAAAAACTGTTTTTT. The encoded protein is CASSPKLPLGVEKLFF.

This chain connects TRBV28 to TRBJ2-1; TRBD2 agrees at 8 bases. Looked up from germline, CDR1 is MDHEN and CDR2 is SYDVKM. The ends lost 3 bases at V and 0 bases at J; junction bases unmatched: 7. CDR3 length: 17 residues. The CDR3 nucleotides read TGTGCCAGCAGTTTGACCTTAGCGGGGAGCTCCTACAATGAGCAGTTCTTC. This gives the protein CASSLTLAGSSYNEQFF. Together with reference TRBV28 and TRBJ2-1, the CDR3 gives the full variable domain: DVKVTQSSRYLVKRTGEKVFLECVQDMDHENMFWYRQDPGLGLRLIYFSYDVKMKEKGDIPEGYSVSREKKERFSLILESASTNQTSMYLCASSLTLAGSSYNEQFFGPGTRLTVL.

This chain links TRBV5-1 with TRBJ2-3, with D possibly being TRBD2 (6 bases). The CDR3 loop spans 15 amino acids. The V gene lost 4 bases and the J gene lost 3 bases, with 15 bases spanning the gap. Germline V gives CDR1 SGHRS, CDR2 YFSETQ. As DNA, the CDR3 is TGCGCCAGCAGCGCTAGACTAGGTTTAACAGATACGCAGTATTTT. As protein: CASSARLGLTDTQYF.

The chain combines TRBV11-2 with TRBJ2-1; 15 bases fit TRBD2. After removal of 5 bases from V and 5 bases from J, the junction contained 7 bases not matched to a gene. The germline V gene has CDR1 SGHAT and CDR2 FQNNGV. The CDR3 extends over 17 amino acids. DNA for the CDR3: TGTGCCAGCAGCCCCTGGACTAGCGGGAGGGGCAACAATGAGCAGTTCTTC. It is translated as CASSPWTSGRGNNEQFF.

This clone turned up a few times. The genes are TRBV6-5 and TRBJ1-4; possibly TRBD1 for D (5 bases). The CDR3 extends over 16 amino acids. Trimming stripped 0 bases from V and 1 base from J, with 9 bases between. Looked up from germline, CDR1 is MNHEY and CDR2 is SVGAGI. CDR3 amino acids: CASSYSTARTNEKLFF. The CDR3 DNA reads TGTGCCAGCAGTTACTCGACAGCGCGAACTAATGAAAAACTGTTTTTT.

This clone was found once. The chain couples TRBV7-3 to TRBJ2-2; TRBD2 matches 9 bases. After removal of 2 bases from V and 8 bases from J, the junction contained 6 bases not matched to a gene. CDR3 length: 15 amino acids. CDR1 SGHTA and CDR2 FQGTGA come from the germline V gene. CDR3 DNA sequence: TGTGCCAGCAGCTTATCGATAGCGGGAGCTGGGGAGCTGTTTTTT. This encodes CASSLSIAGAGELFF.

The chain carries TRBV28 and TRBJ2-3, with D perhaps TRBD2 (5 bases). V shed 6 bases and J shed 3 bases, with 13 bases lying between them. The CDR3 has 14 amino acids. The germline V gene encodes CDR1 MDHEN and CDR2 SYDVKM. Here the CDR3 reads CASRERGETDTQYF. Written as DNA, the CDR3 is TGTGCCAGCAGGGAACGGGGTGAGACAGATACGCAGTATTTT. The full variable domain, in which reference TRBV28 and TRBJ2-3 provide the parts outside the CDR3, is DVKVTQSSRYLVKRTGEKVFLECVQDMDHENMFWYRQDPGLGLRLIYFSYDVKMKEKGDIPEGYSVSREKKERFSLILESASTNQTSMYLCASRERGETDTQYFGPGTRLTVL.

This sequence joins TRBV29-1 and TRBJ2-1; D not certain. With 4 bases removed from V and 5 bases from J, the gap between germline ends came to 6 bases. The CDR3 sequence is 11 residues long. Looked up from germline, CDR1 is SQVTM and CDR2 is ANQGSEA. This CDR3 reads CSVGRDNEQFF. Here the CDR3 DNA reads TGCAGCGTTGGAAGAGACAATGAGCAGTTCTTC.

This clone was observed at least ten times. The chain uses TRBV5-4 and TRBJ2-2, with TRBD2 matching 12 bases. From germline, CDR1 is SGHNT and CDR2 YYREEE (reference sequence). The CDR3 totals 17 residues. J gave up 2 bases and V 4 bases, and 6 bases lay outside the gene matches. CDR3 residues: CASSPRTSGTNTGELFF. CDR3 coding DNA: TGTGCCAGCAGCCCCCGGACTAGCGGGACAAACACCGGGGAGCTGTTTTTT.

This clone appeared once. The gene calls are TRBV27 and TRBJ2-7, with 8 bases fitting TRBD2. Germline values: CDR1 MNHEY, CDR2 SMNVEV (reference sequence). Trimming at V came to 9 bases and at J to 1 base, leaving 14 bases not matched to a gene. The length of the CDR3 is 16 residues. The CDR3 DNA sequence: TGTGCCAGTGCGGATCCCAGCGGGAGAGGGTCCTACGAGCAGTACTTC. Translated, it gives CASADPSGRGSYEQYF.

The chain carries TRBV6-1 and TRBJ1-5, with D perhaps TRBD1 (5 bases). CDR3 length: 15 residues. V was trimmed by 2 bases and J by 8 bases, leaving 16 bases between them. The germline CDR1 and CDR2 sequences are MNHNS and SASEGT. Here the CDR3 reads CASSEYVQALKPQHF. The CDR3 bases are TGTGCCAGCAGTGAATATGTACAGGCTCTAAAGCCCCAGCATTTT.

This clone was counted a single time. The chain is built from TRBV7-3 and TRBJ2-5; TRBD2 is a possible D gene (6 bases). CDR3 length: 16 residues. Trimming removed 5 bases at V and 5 bases at J, with 21 bases between. CDR1 and CDR2 (germline): SGHTA, FQGTGA. The CDR3 is CASSPRTGDATETQYF. The CDR3 DNA is TGTGCCAGCAGCCCACGAACGGGGGACGCAACGGAGACCCAGTACTTC.

This clone was counted between two and nine times. This chain links TRBV4-2 with TRBJ2-2; D call uncertain. Between the trimmed V and J ends, which lost 2 bases and 4 bases, there was a span of 5 bases. Looked up from germline, CDR1 is LGHNA and CDR2 is YNFKEQ. The CDR3 covers 13 residues. The CDR3 DNA sequence: TGTGCCAGCAGCCAACCCATCACCGGGGAGCTGTTTTTT. Encoded protein: CASSQPITGELFF.

This chain connects TRBV28 to TRBJ1-5; TRBD1 is a possible D gene (5 bases). V lost 7 bases and J lost 2, with 9 bases in between. Germline loops: CDR1 MDHEN, CDR2 SYDVKM. The length of the CDR3 is 13 residues. As DNA, the CDR3 is TGTGCCAGCACCAGGGATGGCAATCAGCCCCAGCATTTT. Amino acid sequence: CASTRDGNQPQHF.

The V call is TRBV20-1, the J call TRBJ1-1, with D uncertain. In germline, CDR1 is DFQATT, CDR2 SNEGSKA (reference sequence). V was shortened by 6 bases and J by 11 bases, with 13 bases between the two germline ends. The CDR3 is 10 amino acids. In DNA, the CDR3 is TGCAGTGCGGGAGGTTCCGTGGCTTTCTTT. It translates to CSAGGSVAFF.

V gene TRBV19 combines with J gene TRBJ2-2; D is perhaps TRBD1 (6 bases). This CDR3 region has 15 residues. The germline V gene encodes CDR1 LNHDA and CDR2 SQIVND (reference sequence). The ends were cut back, 1 base at V and 5 bases at J, with 11 bases in the middle. CDR3 nucleotide sequence: TGTGCCAGTAGTATAGGGACAGTAACGACCGGGGAGCTGTTTTTT. Translation: CASSIGTVTTGELFF.

The genes are TRBV27 and TRBJ2-7; D unresolved. Between the trimmed V and J ends, which lost 9 bases and 5 bases, there was a span of 20 bases. The CDR3 has 14 residues. The germline V gene encodes CDR1 MNHEY and CDR2 SMNVEV (reference sequence). The CDR3 region is CASYSLTRDNEQYF. The CDR3 DNA reads as TGTGCCAGTTATTCATTGACCCGAGACAACGAGCAGTACTTC.

The CDR3 DNA is TGTGCCATCAGTGGCAGGGGTGGAGAGACCCAGTACTTC. Protein sequence: CAISGRGGETQYF. The rearrangement joins TRBV10-3 to TRBJ2-5, with a weak D call TRBD1 (6 bases). CDR1 is ENHRY, CDR2 SYGVKD, per germline. The CDR3 runs 13 residues. V lost 4 bases to trimming and J lost 4 bases, with 10 bases between them.

The V and J genes are TRBV28 and TRBJ1-2; the match to TRBD1 covers 9 bases. The CDR3 has 14 amino acids. Per the germline V gene, CDR1 is MDHEN and CDR2 is SYDVKM. V shed 6 bases and J 7 bases; nucleotides not matched to a gene: 9. CDR3 residues: CASSLSQTGGGYTF. CDR3 nucleotide sequence: TGTGCCAGCAGCCTATCGCAGACAGGGGGTGGCTACACCTTC.

The V and J genes are TRBV27 and TRBJ2-7; 7 bases are a match to TRBD2. CDR1 and CDR2 (germline): MNHEY, SMNVEV (reference sequence). The CDR3 covers 15 residues. V was pared by 6 bases and J by 5 bases, with 13 bases of the junction left unmatched. The CDR3 loop reads CASSRRGSGTNEQYF. In DNA form, the CDR3 reads TGTGCCAGCAGCCGTCGGGGCAGCGGGACGAACGAGCAGTACTTC.